The clone carrying this TCR beta chain came up once. Antigen unknown. This sample stems from a study of shared clonotypes between healthy human individuals. Background on the study: Three plates were used per donor for CD4 naive, three for CD4 memory, two for CD8 naive and one for CD8 memory.

TCRdb's copy holds only in-frame clones and misses some; the assay was immunoSEQ multiplex PCR. The sample carries 600,000 or so clones, nearly 98% recorded once. The CDR3 is made up of 14 amino acids. Germline CDR1 and CDR2: SGDLS and YYNGEE. Trimming shortened V by 3 bases and J by 3 bases, and 10 bases separated the two germline ends. CD8 cells regarded as naive lacked CD45RO, were positively chosen for CCR7, and omitted terminally differentiated effector memory CD45RA+ cells. Those who donated were healthy HIV-negative adults, with no recent acute infections or vaccinations reported. Regarding the study as a whole: Since donors were few, the genetic and exposure-history diversity represented was limited. The sampled material consisted only of blood, and tissue repertoires are likely to differ.

Sequencing was done on a sample of naive CD8+ T cells sorted from blood. The sequence derives from a man aged 25 to 40 in good health. The chain links TRBV9 to TRBJ2-1; D may match TRBD1 or TRBD2 (5 bases each). This CDR3 reads CASSEGRYYNEQFF. As DNA, the CDR3 is TGTGCCAGCAGCGAGGGACGGTACTACAATGAGCAGTTCTTC.